A selection of T cell receptor beta chains follows, all from one sample in a study of blood T cell repertoires in COVID-19. Assay used: immunoSEQ multiplex PCR; TCRdb lists only in-frame clones, some missing. The sample consists of roughly 110,000 clones, 80% to 85% of them appearing once. The material sequenced was peripheral blood. These receptors all come from a man between 70 and 80 years old with acute or convalescent COVID-19. The CDR3 runs from the conserved cysteine through the conserved F or W. Each record gives: D gene, J gene, clone size, V gene, CDR3 protein, CDR3 DNA. The D gene is left open where the match is weak. Size is omitted from some rows. Given values are once, few, many or a class for expanded clones.

d_call: TRBD1; j_call: TRBJ2-3; clone_size: .; v_call: TRBV19; cdr3_aa: CASSGQGVADTQYF; cdr3_nt: TGTGCCAGTAGTGGACAGGGGGTAGCAGATACGCAGTATTTT
d_call: .; j_call: TRBJ2-5; clone_size: .; v_call: TRBV27; cdr3_aa: CASSLSRTVKETQYF; cdr3_nt: TGTGCCAGCAGTTTATCTAGGACAGTAAAAGAGACCCAGTACTTC
d_call: TRBD1; j_call: TRBJ1-6; clone_size: .; v_call: TRBV5-1; cdr3_aa: CASSLVVIPGQGNSPLHF; cdr3_nt: TGCGCCAGCAGCTTGGTGGTAATCCCGGGACAGGGAAATTCACCCCTCCACTTT
d_call: TRBD2; j_call: TRBJ2-1; clone_size: few; v_call: TRBV6-6; cdr3_aa: CASRLSGGLYNEQFF; cdr3_nt: TGTGCCAGCAGGCTCTCGGGGGGACTATACAATGAGCAGTTCTTC
d_call: .; j_call: TRBJ1-1; clone_size: few; v_call: TRBV18; cdr3_aa: CASSPDEGITEAFF; cdr3_nt: TGTGCCAGCTCACCAGACGAGGGTATCACTGAAGCTTTCTTT
d_call: TRBD2; j_call: TRBJ2-1; clone_size: .; v_call: TRBV9; cdr3_aa: CASRRTSGGLGPDNEQFF; cdr3_nt: TGTGCCAGCAGACGGACTAGCGGGGGTCTTGGGCCTGACAATGAGCAGTTCTTC
d_call: .; j_call: TRBJ2-5; clone_size: few; v_call: TRBV18; cdr3_aa: CASSPLSEETQYF; cdr3_nt: TGTGCCAGCTCACCACTGTCAGAAGAGACCCAGTACTTC
d_call: .; j_call: TRBJ1-1; clone_size: few; v_call: TRBV5-5; cdr3_aa: CASSYGGTTEAFF; cdr3_nt: TGTGCCAGCAGCTACGGAGGGACCACTGAAGCTTTCTTT
d_call: TRBD1; j_call: TRBJ1-5; clone_size: .; v_call: TRBV5-1; cdr3_aa: CASSLGDSQPQHF; cdr3_nt: TGCGCCAGCAGCCTAGGGGACAGTCAGCCCCAGCATTTT
d_call: .; j_call: TRBJ1-2; clone_size: .; v_call: TRBV12-3/TRBV12-4; cdr3_aa: CASSDSNYGYTF; cdr3_nt: TGTGCCAGCAGTGACAGTAACTATGGCTACACCTTC
d_call: TRBD1; j_call: TRBJ1-4; clone_size: .; v_call: TRBV7-6; cdr3_aa: CASSFTGTVNEKLFF; cdr3_nt: TGTGCCAGCAGCTTTACCGGGACAGTTAATGAAAAACTGTTTTTT
d_call: TRBD1; j_call: TRBJ1-4; clone_size: .; v_call: TRBV29-1; cdr3_aa: CSVGQGNEKLFF; cdr3_nt: TGCAGCGTTGGACAGGGTAATGAAAAACTGTTTTTT
d_call: TRBD2; j_call: TRBJ2-7; clone_size: .; v_call: TRBV6-6; cdr3_aa: CASSTSSGGAHEQYF; cdr3_nt: TGTGCCAGCAGTACCTCTAGCGGGGGGGCCCACGAGCAGTACTTC
d_call: .; j_call: TRBJ2-5; clone_size: .; v_call: TRBV18; cdr3_aa: CASSPFNGEEGRVDF; cdr3_nt: TGTGCCAGCTCACCATTTAACGGGGAGGAGGGGCGTGTGGACTTC
d_call: .; j_call: TRBJ1-5; clone_size: .; v_call: TRBV27; cdr3_aa: CASSPTGFNQPQHF; cdr3_nt: TGTGCCAGCAGTCCCACAGGGTTCAATCAGCCCCAGCATTTT
d_call: .; j_call: TRBJ1-6; clone_size: .; v_call: TRBV5-6; cdr3_aa: CASSLANTIYSPLHF; cdr3_nt: TGTGCCAGCAGCTTAGCTAATACCATATATTCACCCCTCCACTTT
d_call: .; j_call: TRBJ2-7; clone_size: few; v_call: TRBV18; cdr3_aa: CASSPPGGFNEQYF; cdr3_nt: TGTGCCAGCTCACCACCAGGCGGGTTCAACGAGCAGTACTTC